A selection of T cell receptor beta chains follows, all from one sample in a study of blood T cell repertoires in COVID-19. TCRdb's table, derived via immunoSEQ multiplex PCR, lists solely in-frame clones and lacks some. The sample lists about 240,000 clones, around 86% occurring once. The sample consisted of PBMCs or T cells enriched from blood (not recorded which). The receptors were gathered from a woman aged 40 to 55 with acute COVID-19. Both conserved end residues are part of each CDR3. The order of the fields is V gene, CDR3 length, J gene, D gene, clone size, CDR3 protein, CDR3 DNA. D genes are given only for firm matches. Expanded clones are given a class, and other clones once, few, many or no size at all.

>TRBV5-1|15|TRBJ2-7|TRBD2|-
CASSPVASGSYEQYF
TGCGCCAGCAGCCCGGTGGCCAGCGGGAGTTACGAGCAGTACTTC
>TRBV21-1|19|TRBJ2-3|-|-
CASSKNLTEGASGREAQYF
TGTGCCAGCAGCAAAAACTTAACCGAAGGGGCTAGCGGGAGGGAGGCGCAGTATTTT
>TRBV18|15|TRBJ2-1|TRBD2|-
CASSPRLAGVNEQFF
TGTGCCAGCTCACCACGACTAGCGGGAGTCAATGAGCAGTTCTTC
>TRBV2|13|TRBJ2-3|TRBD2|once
CASIGGRSDTQYF
TGTGCCAGCATTGGCGGGAGGTCAGATACGCAGTATTTT
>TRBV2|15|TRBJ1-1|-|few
CASSDSGTQNTEAFF
TGTGCCAGCAGTGACTCCGGGACACAGAACACTGAAGCTTTCTTT
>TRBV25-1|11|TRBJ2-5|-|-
CASARGETQYF
TGTGCCAGCGCCCGGGGAGAGACCCAGTACTTC
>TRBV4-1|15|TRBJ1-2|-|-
CASSQAGTTNYGYTF
TGCGCCAGCAGCCAAGCCGGGACAACTAATTATGGCTACACCTTC
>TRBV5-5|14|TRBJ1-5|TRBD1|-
CASSSDRGNQPQHF
TGTGCCAGCAGCTCGGACAGGGGCAATCAGCCCCAGCATTTT
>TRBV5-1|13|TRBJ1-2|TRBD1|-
CASSAEGQYGYTF
TGCGCCAGCAGCGCTGAGGGACAGTATGGCTACACCTTC
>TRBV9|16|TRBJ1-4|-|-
CASSAWDGQYNEKLFF
TGTGCCAGCAGCGCCTGGGATGGACAGTATAATGAAAAACTGTTTTTT
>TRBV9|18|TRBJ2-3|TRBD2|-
CASSVEGRLASPHDTQYF
TGTGCCAGCAGCGTAGAGGGACGACTAGCGTCCCCCCACGATACGCAGTATTTT
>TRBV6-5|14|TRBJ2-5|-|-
CASSTGHMGETQYF
TGTGCCAGCAGTACGGGACATATGGGAGAGACCCAGTACTTC
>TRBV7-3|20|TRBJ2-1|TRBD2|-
CASSLPRTSGRESSYNEQFF
TGTGCCAGCAGCTTACCCCGGACTAGCGGGAGGGAGAGCTCCTACAATGAGCAGTTCTTC
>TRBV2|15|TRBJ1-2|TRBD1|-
CASSDPGQGNYGYTF
TGTGCCAGCAGTGACCCGGGACAGGGCAACTATGGCTACACCTTC
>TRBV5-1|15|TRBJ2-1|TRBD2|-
CASSLLLAGDNEQFF
TGCGCCAGCAGCTTGTTACTAGCGGGGGACAATGAGCAGTTCTTC
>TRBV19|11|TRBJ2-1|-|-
CASSIRDEQFF
TGTGCCAGTAGTATTCGGGATGAGCAGTTCTTC
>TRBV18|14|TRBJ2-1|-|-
CASSPVGRVHEQFF
TGTGCCAGCTCACCTGTAGGCAGGGTACATGAGCAGTTCTTC
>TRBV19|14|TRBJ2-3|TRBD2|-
CASKKLAGGDTQYF
TGTGCCAGCAAGAAACTAGCGGGGGGGGATACGCAGTATTTT
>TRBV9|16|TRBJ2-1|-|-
CASSALDSSSYNEQFF
TGTGCCAGCAGCGCTTTGGACTCGAGCTCCTACAATGAGCAGTTCTTC
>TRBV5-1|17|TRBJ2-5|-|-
CASSLGTEGPHLETQYF
TGCGCCAGCAGCTTGGGGACGGAGGGTCCTCATTTAGAGACCCAGTACTTC
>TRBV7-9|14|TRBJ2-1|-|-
CASSLSGTYNEQFF
TGTGCCAGCAGCTTATCGGGAACATACAATGAGCAGTTCTTC
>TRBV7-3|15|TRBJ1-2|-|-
CASSLNSGGAYGYTF
TGTGCCAGCAGCTTAAATTCCGGTGGGGCCTATGGCTACACCTTC
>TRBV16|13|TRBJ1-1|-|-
CASSLDSNTEAFF
TGTGCCAGCAGCTTAGACTCGAACACTGAAGCTTTCTTT
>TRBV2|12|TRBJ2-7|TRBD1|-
CATYRDSGEQYF
TGTGCCACCTACCGGGACAGCGGCGAGCAGTACTTC
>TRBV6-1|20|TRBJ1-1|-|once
CASSEASGFQGIFMNTEAFF
TGTGCCAGCAGTGAAGCGTCCGGTTTCCAGGGGATCTTTATGAACACTGAAGCTTTCTTT
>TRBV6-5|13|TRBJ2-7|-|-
CASSYSRTYEQYF
TGTGCCAGCAGTTACTCGAGGACCTACGAGCAGTACTTC
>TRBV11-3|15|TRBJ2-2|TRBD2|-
CASSYTSGPLGELFF
TGTGCCAGCAGCTACACTAGCGGGCCTTTGGGGGAGCTGTTTTTT
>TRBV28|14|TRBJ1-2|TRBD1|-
CASRHSTGGLFYTF
TGTGCCAGCAGGCATAGCACAGGGGGACTGTTCTACACCTTC
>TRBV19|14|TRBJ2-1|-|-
CASSSRDSYNEQFF
TGTGCCAGTAGTAGTCGGGACTCCTACAATGAGCAGTTCTTC
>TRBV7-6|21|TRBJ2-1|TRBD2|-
CASSLERPGETGLAGVDEQFF
TGTGCCAGCAGCTTAGAGCGTCCTGGGGAAACGGGACTAGCGGGAGTAGATGAGCAGTTCTTC
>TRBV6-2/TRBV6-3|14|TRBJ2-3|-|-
CASSYSRATDTQYF
TGTGCCAGCAGTTACTCGAGGGCCACAGATACGCAGTATTTT
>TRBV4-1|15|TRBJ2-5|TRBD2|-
CASSQTPGLQETQYF
TGCGCCAGCAGCCAAACACCGGGACTACAAGAGACCCAGTACTTC
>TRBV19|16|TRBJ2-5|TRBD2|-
CASSIRLAGAEETQYF
TGTGCCAGTAGTATTCGGCTAGCGGGAGCGGAAGAGACCCAGTACTTC
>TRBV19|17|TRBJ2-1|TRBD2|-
CASRNQIPGLATNEQFF
TGTGCCAGTAGGAACCAAATACCGGGACTAGCGACGAATGAGCAGTTCTTC
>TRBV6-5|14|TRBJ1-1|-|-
CASRRQGVGSEAFF
TGTGCCAGCAGGCGGCAGGGCGTGGGGTCTGAAGCTTTCTTT
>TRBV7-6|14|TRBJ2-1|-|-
CASSLRTAYNEQFF
TGTGCCAGCAGCTTACGGACAGCCTACAATGAGCAGTTCTTC
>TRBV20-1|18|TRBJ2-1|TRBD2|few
CSASVWGGLAGADNEQFF
TGCAGTGCTAGTGTTTGGGGGGGACTAGCGGGAGCAGACAATGAGCAGTTCTTC
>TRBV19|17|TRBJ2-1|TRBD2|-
CASSTLTGTSSYNEQFF
TGTGCCAGTAGTACCCTCACCGGGACTAGCTCCTACAATGAGCAGTTCTTC